What follows are 30 T cell receptor beta chains derived from one specimen sequenced in a study of T cells after posttransplantation cyclophosphamide. Here immunoSEQ multiplex PCR was the method, and the copy in TCRdb shows in-frame clones only, minus some. The sample contains about 20,000 clones, around 89% of which appear only once. Sampled 1 year posttransplant, controls received myeloablative marrow transplants, methotrexate and a calcineurin inhibitor. The specimen comprised PBMCs, sampled approximately 370 days after allogeneic stem cell transplant with calcineurin inhibitor and methotrexate. The receptors derive from a female patient younger than 45 who received an allogeneic stem cell transplant from an unrelated donor, was CMV-positive, and had acute and chronic GVHD. Among the T cells, some may be from the graft donor.

This rearrangement joins TRBV19 to TRBJ1-1; 7 bases agree with TRBD1. CDR3 length equals 15 residues. With V trimmed by 1 base and J by 3 bases, 5 bases remained unmatched. Germline CDR1 is LNHDA and CDR2 is SQIVND (reference sequence). The CDR3 DNA sequence: TGTGCCAGTAGTATAGGCAGGGGGGACCACACTGAAGCTTTCTTT. This sequence encodes CASSIGRGDHTEAFF.

This clone was recorded once. The chain joins TRBV7-2 to TRBJ1-6; 7 positions agree with TRBD1. The CDR3 length is 12 residues. J was trimmed by 12 bases and V by 1 base; bases with no gene match: 0. Germline loops: CDR1 SGHTA, CDR2 FQGNSA. This chain's CDR3 is CASSLGDRPLHF. CDR3 nucleotide sequence: TGTGCCAGCAGCTTAGGGGACAGACCCCTCCACTTT.

This chain joins TRBV6-5 and TRBJ2-5; tentatively, D is TRBD1 (6 bases). The CDR3 contains 14 residues. Trimming pared 6 bases from V and 1 base from J, leaving 12 bases between. CDR1 and CDR2 (germline): MNHEY, SVGAGI. The CDR3 region has the DNA TGTGCCAGCAGGGGGGACACGTCCCAAGAGACCCAGTACTTC. Translated, it gives CASRGDTSQETQYF.

The chain's CDR3 is CASSGYETGTRSPLHF. CDR3 nucleotides: TGTGCCAGCAGTGGATATGAGACAGGGACTAGGTCACCCCTCCACTTT. The chain joins TRBV2 to TRBJ1-6; TRBD1 matches at 7 bases. The J segment lost 10 bases and the V segment lost 4 bases, leaving 13 bases of the junction unmatched. CDR3 length: 16 amino acids. Germline V gives CDR1 SNHLY, CDR2 FYNNEI.

The rearrangement uses TRBV11-3 and TRBJ1-1; unclear D gene. The germline V gene encodes CDR1 SGHNT and CDR2 YENEEA. This CDR3 is built from 13 residues. Trimming left V 1 base short and J 7 bases short, with 10 bases between. The CDR3 DNA reads as TGTGCCAGCAGCTTAGGCGGGGTGATTGAAGCTTTCTTT. This sequence encodes CASSLGGVIEAFF.

This clone was picked up one time. This sequence joins TRBV7-2 and TRBJ1-2, with D perhaps matching TRBD1 (6 bases). The CDR3 loop spans 14 amino acids. Deletions cut 7 bases from V and 1 base from J, with 13 bases between. Per the germline V gene, CDR1 is SGHTA and CDR2 is FQGNSA. CDR3 DNA sequence: TGTGCCAGCACCACCCGACAGGTTAACTATGGCTACACCTTC. This encodes CASTTRQVNYGYTF.

V usage is TRBV9 and J usage is TRBJ2-3; 7 bases match TRBD2. V lost 3 bases to trimming and J lost 5 bases; unmatched junction nucleotides: 9. CDR1 is SGDLS, CDR2 YYNGEE, per germline. This CDR3 is 15 amino acids long. For the CDR3, the DNA is TGTGCCAGCAGCGCGATCCCCTCGGGAGGAGATACGCAGTATTTT. Encoded protein: CASSAIPSGGDTQYF. Drawing the rest from reference TRBV9 and TRBJ2-3, the complete variable domain is DSGVTQTPKHLITATGQRVTLRCSPRSGDLSVYWYQQSLDQGLQFLIQYYNGEERAKGNILERFSAQQFPDLHSELNLSSLELGDSALYFCASSAIPSGGDTQYFGPGTRLTVL.

The J gene is TRBJ2-1, the V gene TRBV11-3, with D perhaps TRBD2 (5 bases). Trimming took 5 bases from V and 0 from J, leaving 14 bases between them. Germline loops: CDR1 SGHNT, CDR2 YENEEA. This CDR3 region has 16 residues. In nucleotides, the CDR3 is TGTGCCAGCAGCCGAACCCTAGCCCCCTCCTACAATGAGCAGTTCTTC. This codes for CASSRTLAPSYNEQFF. The whole variable domain, filled in from reference TRBV11-3 and TRBJ2-1, reads EAGVVQSPRYKIIEKKQPVAFWCNPISGHNTLYWYLQNLGQGPELLIRYENEEAVDDSQLPKDRFSAERLKGVDSTLKIQPAELGDSAVYLCASSRTLAPSYNEQFFGPGTRLTVL.

V and J are TRBV2 and TRBJ1-5; possibly TRBD1 for D (5 bases). The ends were cut back, 7 bases at V and 4 bases at J, with 20 bases in the middle. Germline V CDR1 and CDR2: SNHLY, FYNNEI. The CDR3 covers 16 residues. CDR3 DNA sequence: TGTGCCAGCACCCTAGGGGCCGAAGCGACAAATCAGCCCCAGCATTTT. It specifies CASTLGAEATNQPQHF.

This chain connects TRBV10-3 to TRBJ1-1; 7 bases match TRBD1. Germline CDR1 ENHRY, CDR2 SYGVKD. The CDR3 has 12 residues. The J segment lost 5 bases and the V segment lost 11 bases, leaving 8 bases of the junction unmatched. The DNA for the CDR3 is TGTGCCGGCCAGGGGGATGAGACTGAAGCTTTCTTT. This translates into CAGQGDETEAFF.

The chain recombines TRBV7-9 with TRBJ1-1; D call uncertain. The CDR3 is made up of 14 amino acids. Germline values: CDR1 SEHNR, CDR2 FQNEAQ (reference sequence). V was cut by 5 bases and J by 0 bases, with 10 bases left in between. The CDR3 loop reads CASSPLSLNTEAFF. CDR3 nucleotide sequence: TGTGCCAGCAGCCCCTTAAGCTTGAACACTGAAGCTTTCTTT.

The genes are TRBV9 and TRBJ2-3, with 10 bases identical to TRBD1. Germline V CDR1 and CDR2: SGDLS, YYNGEE. V was pared by 2 bases and J by 0 bases, with 3 bases of the junction left unmatched. The CDR3 length is 16 residues. The chain's CDR3 is CASSVPGQGSTDTQYF. CDR3 DNA sequence: TGTGCCAGCAGCGTTCCGGGACAGGGGAGCACAGATACGCAGTATTTT.

V usage is TRBV6-5 and J usage is TRBJ1-1; possibly TRBD1 for D (5 bases). This CDR3 comprises 15 residues. Germline values: CDR1 MNHEY, CDR2 SVGAGI. The germline V and J ends were trimmed by 2 bases and 8 bases, with 18 bases remaining between them. Here the CDR3 reads CASSYTSAGDPEAFF. The CDR3 DNA sequence: TGTGCCAGCAGTTACACGTCTGCGGGGGATCCCGAAGCTTTCTTT.

The genes are TRBV4-3 and TRBJ1-5, with TRBD1 as a possible D gene (5 bases). V was shortened by 0 bases and J by 1 base, with 7 bases between the two germline ends. CDR1 LGHNA and CDR2 YSLEER come from the germline V gene. The CDR3 consists of 15 residues. The CDR3 here is CASSQEEGSNQPQHF. The CDR3, as DNA: TGCGCCAGCAGCCAAGAGGAGGGGAGCAATCAGCCCCAGCATTTT.

The chain links TRBV5-1 to TRBJ2-2; 14 positions match TRBD2. The CDR3 sequence is 15 residues long. From germline, CDR1 is SGHRS and CDR2 YFSETQ. V shed 4 bases and J 6 bases; nucleotides not matched to a gene: 2. The CDR3 here is CASSPGLAGAGELFF. The CDR3 coding sequence is TGCGCCAGCAGCCCGGGACTAGCGGGAGCCGGGGAGCTGTTTTTT.

V usage is TRBV21-1 and J usage is TRBJ1-5; the table names TRBD1, a call not compared with the DNA. TRBV21-1 is described as a pseudogene. The CDR3 runs to 16 residues. The chain's CDR3 is CASSRLPGQGNQPQHF. The CDR3 DNA reads TGTGCCAGCAGCCGGCTGCCGGGACAGGGTAATCAGCCCCAGCATTTT.

The CDR3 sequence: CASSVREGGTGELFF. The CDR3 DNA follows: TGCGCCAGCAGCGTCCGGGAGGGGGGCACCGGGGAGCTGTTTTTT. The gene calls are TRBV5-1 and TRBJ2-2; 8 bases map to TRBD2. This CDR3 has 15 amino acids. Per germline, CDR1 SGHRS and CDR2 YFSETQ. V was clipped by 4 bases and J by 4 bases; unmatched bases: 6. Filled out from reference TRBV5-1 and TRBJ2-2, the complete variable domain reads KAGVTQTPRYLIKTRGQQVTLSCSPISGHRSVSWYQQTPGQGLQFLFEYFSETQRNKGNFPGRFSGRQFSNSRSEMNVSTLELGDSALYLCASSVREGGTGELFFGEGSRLTVL.

This rearrangement joins TRBV19 to TRBJ2-7; perhaps TRBD1 as D (6 bases). CDR1 is LNHDA and CDR2 is SQIVND in the germline V gene (reference sequence). Between the trimmed V and J ends, which lost 3 bases and 5 bases, there was a span of 17 bases. The CDR3 totals 15 residues. This chain's CDR3 is CASSIAGTPLDEQYF. The CDR3 nucleotides read TGTGCCAGTAGTATTGCCGGGACACCCCTGGACGAGCAGTACTTC. Complete variable domain (other parts from reference TRBV19 and TRBJ2-7): DGGITQSPKYLFRKEGQNVTLSCEQNLNHDAMYWYRQDPGQGLRLIYYSQIVNDFQKGDIAEGYSVSREKKESFPLTVTSAQKNPTAFYLCASSIAGTPLDEQYFGPGTRLTVT.

The J gene is TRBJ2-1, the V gene TRBV19; 9 nucleotides align to TRBD2. J gave up 7 bases and V 3 bases, and 13 bases lay outside the gene matches. The CDR3 is made up of 17 amino acids. In germline, CDR1 is LNHDA, CDR2 SQIVND (reference sequence). CDR3 coding DNA: TGTGCCAGTAGTATTCGAAGAGGTAGCGGGAGCGGGAATGAGCAGTTCTTC. It codes for CASSIRRGSGSGNEQFF.

The chain links TRBV30 to TRBJ2-7; D remains ambiguous. Germline CDR1 reads GTSNPN; CDR2 reads SVGIG (reference sequence). The V and J ends lost 3 bases and 4 bases respectively, with 10 bases between them. This CDR3 contains 12 residues. The DNA of the CDR3 is TGTGCCTGGAGCGAACCCGGGTACGAGCAGTACTTC. Amino acid sequence: CAWSEPGYEQYF. Full variable domain (missing parts from reference TRBV30 and TRBJ2-7): SQTIHQWPATLVQPVGSPLSLECTVEGTSNPNLYWYRQAAGRGLQLLFYSVGIGQISSEVPQNLSASRPQDRQFILSSKKLLLSDSGFYLCAWSEPGYEQYFGPGTRLTVT.

The V gene is TRBV13, the J gene TRBJ2-3; 15 bases fit TRBD2. Trimming cost V 3 bases and J 3 bases; bases outside gene matches: 1. The CDR3 has 16 residues. Germline CDR1 and CDR2: PRHDT and FYEKMQ (reference sequence). This chain's CDR3 is CASSLGLAGGTDTQYF. DNA for the CDR3: TGTGCCAGCAGCTTGGGACTAGCGGGAGGAACAGATACGCAGTATTTT.

The chain employs TRBV27 and TRBJ1-6; no definite D call. The CDR3 has 14 residues. Per germline, CDR1 MNHEY and CDR2 SMNVEV (reference sequence). Trimming took 7 bases from V and 6 from J, leaving 13 bases between them. The CDR3: CASTTSGINSPLHF. Written as DNA, the CDR3 is TGTGCCAGCACGACTTCGGGGATTAATTCACCCCTCCACTTT.

The V and J genes are TRBV6-1 and TRBJ1-1; D may be TRBD1 (5 bases). The CDR3 is made up of 14 amino acids. The germline gives CDR1 MNHNS, CDR2 SASEGT. V was shortened by 10 bases and J by 0 bases, with 15 bases between the two germline ends. DNA of the CDR3: TGTGCCACCAAGGACACCCCCATGAACACTGAAGCTTTCTTT. Protein product: CATKDTPMNTEAFF.

The chain uses TRBV29-1 and TRBJ1-1; no clear D. The ends were cut back, 7 bases at V and 4 bases at J, with 7 bases in the middle. The CDR3 is 10 residues long. Germline CDR1 is SQVTM and CDR2 is ANQGSEA. The CDR3 DNA is TGCAGCGGGCGGAGCACTGAAGCTTTCTTT. It specifies CSGRSTEAFF.

V usage is TRBV27 and J usage is TRBJ2-2; 7 bases are a match to TRBD1. The ends lost 5 bases at V and 6 bases at J; junction bases unmatched: 3. This CDR3 has 13 amino acids. From germline, CDR1 is MNHEY and CDR2 SMNVEV (reference sequence). The DNA for the CDR3 is TGTGCCAGCAGTCAGACAGGGCCCGGGGAGCTGTTTTTT. Its translation is CASSQTGPGELFF.

The chain recombines TRBV11-2 with TRBJ2-2; D perhaps matches TRBD1 (5 bases). The CDR3 is 15 amino acids. V dropped 8 bases and J dropped 1 base, with 14 bases sitting between them. Per the germline V gene, CDR1 is SGHAT and CDR2 is FQNNGV. CDR3 DNA: TGTGCCAGCCGGCAGGGAAACCTGAACACCGGGGAGCTGTTTTTT. It translates to CASRQGNLNTGELFF.

The chain recombines TRBV5-4 with TRBJ1-2, with 7 bases fitting TRBD1. Germline assignment: CDR1 SGHNT and CDR2 YYREEE (reference sequence). The CDR3 covers 16 residues. Trimming cost V 0 bases and J 0 bases; bases outside gene matches: 5. The CDR3 nucleotides are TGTGCCAGCAGCTTGGACAGGGGCCAGGCTAACTATGGCTACACCTTC. Translated, it gives CASSLDRGQANYGYTF.

This clone was detected only once. The rearrangement joins TRBV27 to TRBJ2-7, with D uncertain. Trimming stripped 6 bases from V and 0 bases from J, with 9 bases between. Per germline, CDR1 MNHEY and CDR2 SMNVEV (reference sequence). The CDR3 is 13 amino acids. The DNA for the CDR3 is TGTGCCAGCAGCGACATAGGCTCCTACGAGCAGTACGTC. Translated: CASSDIGSYEQYV.

This sequence joins TRBV6-5 and TRBJ1-4, with D possibly matching TRBD1 (6 bases). The CDR3 extends over 14 amino acids. Germline V gene lookup returns CDR1 MNHEY and CDR2 SVGAGI. Trimming removed 6 bases from V and 6 bases from J, with 14 bases in between. The CDR3 reads CASSQTGSHEKLFF. CDR3 nucleotide sequence: TGTGCCAGCAGCCAGACAGGTTCTCATGAAAAACTGTTTTTT.

This rearrangement joins TRBV2 to TRBJ1-2; 8 positions agree with TRBD1. J was trimmed by 8 bases and V by 6 bases; bases with no gene match: 8. Germline V lookup: CDR1 SNHLY, CDR2 FYNNEI. The CDR3 has 13 amino acids. CDR3 sequence reads: CASRLGDRKGYTF. As DNA, the CDR3 is TGTGCCAGCAGACTGGGGGACAGGAAGGGCTACACCTTC. Variable domain in full (rest from reference TRBV2 and TRBJ1-2): EPEVTQTPSHQVTQMGQEVILRCVPISNHLYFYWYRQILGQKVEFLVSFYNNEISEKSEIFDDQFSVERPDGSNFTLKIRSTKLEDSAMYFCASRLGDRKGYTFGSGTRLTVV.